This T cell receptor (beta chain) was identified in a study of blood T cell repertoires in COVID-19 (dated by TCRdb to 2018 to 2020). Some background on the complete study: Samples from collaborators originated in the United States, Italy and Spain and spanned both the acute and convalescent phases of COVID-19. A de-identified subject ID, COVID-19 status, age in years and sex were almost always included in the sample metadata. The material from the prospective study consisted of cDNA or gDNA derived from T cells, B-cell-depleted T cells, or PBMCs. Where available, HLA class I and class II types were taken from metadata supplied by the sample provider and were not determined by assay-based typing. The samples were drawn from two sources: the first 160 participants of the ongoing ImmuneRACE study, and fewer than 1,500 subjects contributed by 6 global collaborators. The repertoires were made available in a free public database intended to serve as a resource for research on the immune response to SARS-CoV-2. Subjects who had been exposed to COVID-19, were actively infected with it, or had recovered from it provided the deeply sampled blood TCRbeta repertoires that made up the dataset. Results the study describes overall, beyond this receptor: The quantity of clinical and demographic metadata differed by source and by participant and was supplied without curation.

The immunoSEQ Assay, a bias-controlled multiplex PCR, was used to amplify TCRbeta CDR3 regions from genomic DNA. As for the original processing: The number of nucleated cells in each sample was estimated from the amplification of reference gene primers within the assay. To quantify the absolute abundance of each unique TCRbeta CDR3 rearrangement, sequence reads were collapsed and filtered. For each sample, productive Simpson clonality was calculated as the square root of Simpson's diversity index across productive rearrangements. TCRdb took this table from immuneACCESS and kept in-frame rearrangements with V and J called. Such tables lack part of the clones; where checked against another copy, unresolved V genes explain under half of the gap, and the rest is unexplained. V and J calls and clone size come straight from that table; D and trimming were deduced from the DNA. This sample comprises about 230,000 clones, roughly 87% of them detected only once. Roughly 10% of the sample is in the top ten clones.

As regards this clone: It lacks a known antigen. Base quality data are lacking; no much larger clone is found one base away.

In the prospective study, participants were about 18 to 95 years old, resided in fewer than 25 geographic areas of the United States, and were enrolled through a virtual design. Cohort assignment in the prospective study relied on participant-reported clinical history from a screening survey and a study questionnaire. ImmuneRACE Cohort 3 recovered participants were defined by two consecutive negative NP/OP PCR tests, healthcare professional clearance, or symptom resolution. Mobile phlebotomists in the prospective study collected whole blood, serum and a nasopharyngeal or oropharyngeal swab from every participant. Prospective study participants could optionally give additional blood draws and questionnaires over an approximately 2-month period. Blood samples from the prospective study were shipped frozen or at room temperature prior to DNA extraction. The CDR3, from cysteine to phenylalanine, totals 17 residues. Solely the CDR3 DNA is kept, with 51 bases framed from the first base.

This TCR was recovered from a man aged 30-40 years who had recovered from COVID-19. The sample consisted of PBMCs or T cells enriched from blood (not recorded which). The V and J genes are TRBV21-1 and TRBJ1-6; the DNA was not used to check the table's D call, TRBD1. TRBV21-1 is deemed a pseudogene. The base sequence is TGTGCCAGCAGCAAAGAATTAGAGGGGGCTCCCGATTCACCCCTCCACTTT. This is translated as CASSKELEGAPDSPLHF.